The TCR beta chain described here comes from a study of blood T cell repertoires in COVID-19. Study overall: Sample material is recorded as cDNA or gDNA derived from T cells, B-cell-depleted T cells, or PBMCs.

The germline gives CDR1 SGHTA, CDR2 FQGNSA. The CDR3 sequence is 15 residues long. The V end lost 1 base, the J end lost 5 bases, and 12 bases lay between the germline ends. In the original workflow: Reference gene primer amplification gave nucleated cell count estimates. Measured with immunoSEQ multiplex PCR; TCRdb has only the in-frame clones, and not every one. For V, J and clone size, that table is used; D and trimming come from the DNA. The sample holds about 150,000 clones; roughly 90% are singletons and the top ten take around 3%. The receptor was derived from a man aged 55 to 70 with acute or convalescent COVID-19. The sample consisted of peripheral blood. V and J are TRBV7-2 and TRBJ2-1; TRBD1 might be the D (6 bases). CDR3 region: CASSLGGPRNNEQFF. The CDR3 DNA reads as TGTGCCAGCAGCTTAGGGGGGCCGAGGAACAATGAGCAGTTCTTC.